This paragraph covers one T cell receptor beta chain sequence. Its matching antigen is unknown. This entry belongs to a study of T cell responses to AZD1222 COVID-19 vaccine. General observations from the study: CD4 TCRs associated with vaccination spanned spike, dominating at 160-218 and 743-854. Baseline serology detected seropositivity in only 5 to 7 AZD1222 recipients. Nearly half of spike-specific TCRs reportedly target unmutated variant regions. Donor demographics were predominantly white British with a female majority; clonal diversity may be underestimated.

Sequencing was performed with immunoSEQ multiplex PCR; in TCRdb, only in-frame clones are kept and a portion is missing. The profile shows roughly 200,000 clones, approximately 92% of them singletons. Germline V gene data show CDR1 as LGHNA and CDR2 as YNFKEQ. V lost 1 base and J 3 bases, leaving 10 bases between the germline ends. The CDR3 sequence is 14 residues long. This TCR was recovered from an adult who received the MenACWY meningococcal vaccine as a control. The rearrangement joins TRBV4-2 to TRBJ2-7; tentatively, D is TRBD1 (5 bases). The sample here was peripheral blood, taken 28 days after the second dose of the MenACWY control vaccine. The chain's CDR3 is CASSQGQGDYEQYF. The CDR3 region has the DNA TGTGCCAGCAGCCAAGGCCAGGGCGACTACGAGCAGTACTTC.